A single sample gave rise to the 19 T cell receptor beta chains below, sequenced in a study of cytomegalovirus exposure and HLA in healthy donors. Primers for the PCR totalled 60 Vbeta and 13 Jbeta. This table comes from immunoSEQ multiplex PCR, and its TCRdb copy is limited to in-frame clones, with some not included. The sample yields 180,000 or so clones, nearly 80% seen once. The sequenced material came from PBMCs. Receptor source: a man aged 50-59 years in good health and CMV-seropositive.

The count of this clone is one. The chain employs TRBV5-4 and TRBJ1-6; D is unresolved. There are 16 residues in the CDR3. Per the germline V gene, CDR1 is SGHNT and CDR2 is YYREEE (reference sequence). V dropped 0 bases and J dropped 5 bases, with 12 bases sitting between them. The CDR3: CASSLAGGTNNSPLHF. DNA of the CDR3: TGTGCCAGCAGCTTGGCCGGAGGTACCAATAATTCACCCCTCCACTTT.

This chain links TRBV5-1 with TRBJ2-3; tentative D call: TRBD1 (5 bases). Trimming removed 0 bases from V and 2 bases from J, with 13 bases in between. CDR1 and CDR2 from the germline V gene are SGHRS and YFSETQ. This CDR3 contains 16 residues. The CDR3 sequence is CASSLVQAVNTDTQYF. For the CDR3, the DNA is TGCGCCAGCAGCTTGGTACAGGCGGTGAACACAGATACGCAGTATTTT.

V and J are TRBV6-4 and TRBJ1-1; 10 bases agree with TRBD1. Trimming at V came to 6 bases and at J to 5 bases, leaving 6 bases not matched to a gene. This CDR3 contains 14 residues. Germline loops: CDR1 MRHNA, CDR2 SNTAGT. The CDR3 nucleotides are TGTGCCAGCAGATGGACAGGGGGGGAGACTGAAGCTTTCTTT. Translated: CASRWTGGETEAFF.

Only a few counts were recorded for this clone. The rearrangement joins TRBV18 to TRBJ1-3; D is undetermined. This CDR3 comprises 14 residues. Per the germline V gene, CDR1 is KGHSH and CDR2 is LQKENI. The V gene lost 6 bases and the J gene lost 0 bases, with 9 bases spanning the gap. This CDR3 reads CASSSGSSGNTIYF. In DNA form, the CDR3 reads TGTGCCAGCTCTTCCGGGAGCTCTGGAAACACCATATATTTT.

The DNA of the CDR3 is TGTGCCAGCAGATTGGGGACAGCTAATTCACCCCTCCACTTT. Its protein product is CASRLGTANSPLHF. V and J are TRBV7-2 and TRBJ1-6, with TRBD1 identical over 7 bases. V dropped 6 bases and J dropped 6; count of bases not matched to a gene: 5. CDR3 length equals 14 residues. CDR1 is SGHTA and CDR2 is FQGNSA in the germline V gene.

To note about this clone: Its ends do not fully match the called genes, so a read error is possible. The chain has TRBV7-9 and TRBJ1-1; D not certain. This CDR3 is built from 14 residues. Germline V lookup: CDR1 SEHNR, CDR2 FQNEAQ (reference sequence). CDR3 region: CSSSSPPRGPEAFF. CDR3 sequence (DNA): TGTTCCAGCAGCTCCCCCCCCCGAGGGCCTGAAGCTTTCTTT. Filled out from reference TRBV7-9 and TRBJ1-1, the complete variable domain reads DTGVSQNPRHKITKRGQNVTFRCDPISEHNRLYWYRQTLGQGPEFLTYFQNEAQLEKSRLLSDRFSAERPKGSFSTLEIQRTEQGDSAMYLCSSSSPPRGPEAFFGQGTRLTVV.

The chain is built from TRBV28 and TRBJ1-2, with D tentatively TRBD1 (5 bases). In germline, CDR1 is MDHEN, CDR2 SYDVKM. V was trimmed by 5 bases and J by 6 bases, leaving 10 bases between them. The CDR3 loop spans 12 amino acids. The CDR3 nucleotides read TGTGCCAGCAGTGAAACCAGGGATGGCTACACCTTC. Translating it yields CASSETRDGYTF.

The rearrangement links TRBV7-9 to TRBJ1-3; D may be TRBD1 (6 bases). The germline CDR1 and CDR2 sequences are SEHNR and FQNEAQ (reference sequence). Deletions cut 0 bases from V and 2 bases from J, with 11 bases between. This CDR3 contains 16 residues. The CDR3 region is CASSLAQGVTGNTIYF. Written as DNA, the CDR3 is TGTGCCAGCAGCTTAGCACAGGGTGTAACTGGAAACACCATATATTTT.

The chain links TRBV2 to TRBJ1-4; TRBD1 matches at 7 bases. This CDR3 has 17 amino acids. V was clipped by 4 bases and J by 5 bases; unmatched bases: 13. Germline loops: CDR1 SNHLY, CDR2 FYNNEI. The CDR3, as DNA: TGTGCCAGCAGTGTACAGCGGAGGGACAGAGAAAATGAAAAACTGTTTTTT. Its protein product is CASSVQRRDRENEKLFF. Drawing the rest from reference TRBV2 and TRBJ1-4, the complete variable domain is EPEVTQTPSHQVTQMGQEVILRCVPISNHLYFYWYRQILGQKVEFLVSFYNNEISEKSEIFDDQFSVERPDGSNFTLKIRSTKLEDSAMYFCASSVQRRDRENEKLFFGSGTQLSVL.

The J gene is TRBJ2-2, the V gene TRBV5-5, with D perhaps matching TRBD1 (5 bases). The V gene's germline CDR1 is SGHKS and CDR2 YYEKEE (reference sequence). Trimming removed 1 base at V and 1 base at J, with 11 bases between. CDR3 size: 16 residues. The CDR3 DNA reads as TGTGCCAGCAGCTTGTCTCTGGGGCAGAACACCGGGGAGCTGTTTTTT. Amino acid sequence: CASSLSLGQNTGELFF.

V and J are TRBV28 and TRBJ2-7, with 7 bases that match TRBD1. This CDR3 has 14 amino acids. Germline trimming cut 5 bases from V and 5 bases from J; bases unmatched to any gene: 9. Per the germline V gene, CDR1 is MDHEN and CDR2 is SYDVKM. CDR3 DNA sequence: TGTGCCAGCAGTCTCTCGGACAGGCAGGACGAGCAGTACGTC. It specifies CASSLSDRQDEQYV.

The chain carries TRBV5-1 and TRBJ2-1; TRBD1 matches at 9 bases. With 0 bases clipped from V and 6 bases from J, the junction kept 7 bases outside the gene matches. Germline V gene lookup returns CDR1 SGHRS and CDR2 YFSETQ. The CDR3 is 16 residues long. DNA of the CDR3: TGCGCCAGCAGCTTGGAGGGGACAGGGCCCGCCAATGAGCAGTTCTTC. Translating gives CASSLEGTGPANEQFF.

CDR3 region: CASSEGADRSDTQYF. The DNA for the CDR3 is TGTGCCAGCAGTGAGGGGGCAGACCGATCGGATACGCAGTATTTT. The chain carries TRBV25-1 and TRBJ2-3; TRBD1 might be the D (6 bases). V was clipped by 3 bases and J by 6 bases, with 16 bases between them. Germline loops: CDR1 MGHDK, CDR2 SYGVNS. The CDR3 sequence is 15 residues long.

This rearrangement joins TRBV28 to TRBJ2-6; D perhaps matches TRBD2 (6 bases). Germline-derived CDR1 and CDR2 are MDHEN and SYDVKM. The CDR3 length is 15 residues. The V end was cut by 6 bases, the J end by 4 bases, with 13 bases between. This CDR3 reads CASSLEGSGANVLTF. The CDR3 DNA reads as TGTGCCAGCAGCCTGGAGGGATCAGGGGCCAACGTCCTGACTTTC.

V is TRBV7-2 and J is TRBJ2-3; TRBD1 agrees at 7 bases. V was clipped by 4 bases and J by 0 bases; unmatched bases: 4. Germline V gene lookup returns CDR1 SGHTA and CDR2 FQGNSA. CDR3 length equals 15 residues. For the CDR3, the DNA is TGTGCCAGCAGCTACGAGGGGGCTAGCACAGATACGCAGTATTTT. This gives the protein CASSYEGASTDTQYF.

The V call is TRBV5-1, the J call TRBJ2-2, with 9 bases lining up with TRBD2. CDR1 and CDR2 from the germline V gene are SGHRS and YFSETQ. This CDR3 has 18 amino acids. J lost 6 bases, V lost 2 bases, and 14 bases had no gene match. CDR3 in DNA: TGCGCCAGCAGCTTTCTAGCGGGGAGCCAAAAGGTCGCCGGGGAGCTGTTTTTT. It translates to CASSFLAGSQKVAGELFF.

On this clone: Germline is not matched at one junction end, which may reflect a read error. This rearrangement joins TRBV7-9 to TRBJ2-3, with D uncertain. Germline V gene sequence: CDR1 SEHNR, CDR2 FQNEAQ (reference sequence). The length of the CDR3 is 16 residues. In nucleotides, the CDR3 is TGTTCCAGCAGCTCAAGACTTCAAACTAGCACAGATACGCAGTATTTT. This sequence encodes CSSSSRLQTSTDTQYF.

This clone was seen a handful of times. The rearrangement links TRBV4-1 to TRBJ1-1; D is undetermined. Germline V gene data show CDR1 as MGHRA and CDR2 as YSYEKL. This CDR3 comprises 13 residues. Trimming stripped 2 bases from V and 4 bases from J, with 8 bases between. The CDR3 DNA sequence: TGCGCCAGCAGCCAATCTGGGAGCACTGAAGCTTTCTTT. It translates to CASSQSGSTEAFF.

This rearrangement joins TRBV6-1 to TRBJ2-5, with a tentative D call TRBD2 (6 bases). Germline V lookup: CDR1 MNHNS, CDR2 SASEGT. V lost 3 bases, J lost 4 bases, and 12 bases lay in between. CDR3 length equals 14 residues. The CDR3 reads CASSEGGPRETQYF. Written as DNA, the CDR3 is TGTGCCAGCAGTGAGGGGGGACCTAGAGAGACCCAGTACTTC.